This TCR beta chain was sequenced during a study of cytomegalovirus exposure and HLA in healthy donors. Assay: immunoSEQ multiplex PCR; the TCRdb copy retains only in-frame clones and omits some. The profile covers around 160,000 clones, with around four fifths appearing a single time and under 2.5% taken by the ten largest. The CDR3 spans 15 residues. Germline-derived CDR1 and CDR2 are MNHEY and SMNVEV (reference sequence). V shed 3 bases and J 6 bases; nucleotides not matched to a gene: 4. The TCR was taken from a man aged 25-40 years in good health and CMV-seropositive. V usage is TRBV27 and J usage is TRBJ1-6; 8 bases fit TRBD1. The sequencing sample was made of PBMCs. This CDR3 reads CASSLTGEGNSPLHF. The CDR3 coding sequence is TGTGCCAGCAGTTTGACAGGGGAAGGTAATTCACCCCTCCACTTT.